This T cell receptor beta chain was obtained from a study of T cells in Graves' hyperthyroidism and ophthalmopathy. This clonotype has ten or more counts. Germline CDR1 is SGDLS and CDR2 is YYNGEE. CDR3 size: 15 residues. V trimming: 0 bases; J trimming: 8 bases; junction bases outside the gene matches: 8. TCR beta CDR3 region amplification was performed from RNA transcripts. The study used the HTBI primer set for a first-round RT-PCR of the TCR CDR3. TCRdb called the multiplex PCR reads again in MiXCR, with one record for every CDR3 protein. The data contain some 720,000 distinct CDR3 sequences, about 15% of them singletons.

The sequence was obtained from a young man with Graves' hyperthyroidism. The gene calls are TRBV9 and TRBJ2-1; TRBD2 aligns across 7 bases. Sequenced sample: blood. CDR3 DNA: TGTGCCAGCAGCGTAGAAGTGCGGGAGAGGGATGAGCAGTTCTTC. Translating gives CASSVEVRERDEQFF.